This T cell receptor beta chain was recovered during a study of T cells expressing NK-cell markers. For the study at large: The study drew TCR beta repertoires from sorted CD3+CD56+NKG2C+, CD3+CD56+NKG2C- and CD3+CD56-NKG2C+ T cells. Seven donors tested HCMV-seropositive and one tested seronegative among the eight sequenced.

In generating TCR beta cDNA, 5'RACE template switching with UMIs was used. No DNA is given; TCRdb re-called the 5' RACE reads and lists each CDR3 protein once. This sample's table reports about 430,000 distinct CDR3 sequences. CDR1 and CDR2 from the germline V gene are SGHRS and YFSETQ. The CDR3 loop spans 15 amino acids. Sequencing was done on a sample of blood T cells: a sorted CD56 or NKG2C T cell subset, CD4+ or CD8+ T cells, or bulk PBMC T cells (not recorded which). The chain is built from TRBV5-1 and TRBJ2-4; the D call from TCRdb, TRBD2, cannot be confirmed without DNA. The TCR comes from a woman aged 50 to 60 in good health. CDR3 protein: CASSLEAGSKNIQYF.